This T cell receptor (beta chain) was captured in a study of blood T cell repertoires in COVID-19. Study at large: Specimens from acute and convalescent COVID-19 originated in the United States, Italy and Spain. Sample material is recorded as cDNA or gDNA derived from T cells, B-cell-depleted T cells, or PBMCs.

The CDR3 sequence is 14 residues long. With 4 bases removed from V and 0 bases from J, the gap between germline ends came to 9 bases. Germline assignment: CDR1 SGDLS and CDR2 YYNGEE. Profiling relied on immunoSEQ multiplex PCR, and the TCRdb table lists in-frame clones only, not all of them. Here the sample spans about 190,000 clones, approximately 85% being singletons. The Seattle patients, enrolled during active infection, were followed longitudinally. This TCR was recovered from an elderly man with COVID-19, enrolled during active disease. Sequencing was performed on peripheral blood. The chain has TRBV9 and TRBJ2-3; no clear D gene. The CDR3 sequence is CASSPLGSTDTQYF. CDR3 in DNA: TGTGCCAGCAGCCCGCTAGGAAGCACAGATACGCAGTATTTT.